A single sample is the source of the 26 T cell receptor beta chains below, sequenced in a study of response to subunit inactivated influenza vaccine. TCRdb independently ran MiXCR on the RT-PCR reads; one entry per CDR3 protein. The table records hundreds of thousands of distinct CDR3 sequences, approximately 15% of them present only once. The source was PBMCs from blood, collected 14 to 15 days before vaccination. Receptor source: a man aged 50 to 60 who received an inactivated influenza vaccine.

Only a few counts were recorded for this clonotype. The gene calls are TRBV5-1 and TRBJ2-3; the match to TRBD1 covers 7 bases. The CDR3 loop spans 15 amino acids. The V segment lost 2 bases and the J segment 1 base; nucleotides outside the gene matches: 4. Per the germline V gene, CDR1 is SGHRS and CDR2 is YFSETQ. The CDR3 is CASSLRDSRTDTQYF. The CDR3 coding sequence is TGCGCCAGCAGCTTACGGGACAGCCGCACAGATACGCAGTATTTT. The entire variable domain, with the rest obtained from reference TRBV5-1 and TRBJ2-3, is as follows: KAGVTQTPRYLIKTRGQQVTLSCSPISGHRSVSWYQQTPGQGLQFLFEYFSETQRNKGNFPGRFSGRQFSNSRSEMNVSTLELGDSALYLCASSLRDSRTDTQYFGPGTRLTVL.

This clonotype came up many times. The chain is built from TRBV12-3 or TRBV12-4 and TRBJ1-5; a possible D gene is TRBD1 (6 bases). This CDR3 has 15 residues. V was cut by 6 bases and J by 7 bases, with 19 bases left in between. The CDR3 DNA reads TGTGCCAGCAGCTCCGCCGGGACATTTGGGCAGCCCCAGCATTTT. As protein: CASSSAGTFGQPQHF.

This clonotype was counted between two and nine times. This rearrangement joins TRBV4-3 to TRBJ2-7; D is perhaps TRBD2 (6 bases). CDR3 length equals 17 residues. Trimming removed 0 bases from V and 3 bases from J, with 18 bases in between. Germline V gives CDR1 LGHNA, CDR2 YSLEER. The DNA for the CDR3 is TGCGCCAGCAGCCAAGACTTAGGGACTTTAGGTGGCTACGAGCAGTACTTC. Translation: CASSQDLGTLGGYEQYF.

This clonotype was found a few times. The chain employs TRBV7-6 and TRBJ2-7; 7 positions match TRBD1. J was trimmed by 2 bases and V by 0 bases; bases with no gene match: 10. This CDR3 comprises 17 residues. CDR1 is SGHVS, CDR2 FNYEAQ, per germline. The CDR3 DNA reads TGTGCCAGCAGCTTAGCGTGGGGACAGCTCTCAACCTACGAGCAGTACTTC. This translates into CASSLAWGQLSTYEQYF.

The chain joins TRBV28 to TRBJ2-1; a weak D match, TRBD1 (6 bases). The CDR3 totals 15 residues. The V and J ends lost 5 bases and 7 bases respectively, with 18 bases between them. The germline V gene encodes CDR1 MDHEN and CDR2 SYDVKM. This CDR3 reads CASSPPRGMWNEQFF. As DNA, the CDR3 is TGTGCCAGCAGTCCCCCCAGGGGTATGTGGAATGAGCAGTTCTTC.

A few counts support this clonotype. The chain couples TRBV3-1 to TRBJ2-7; D gene ambiguous. The CDR3 consists of 17 residues. Trimming cost V 1 base and J 3 bases, with 19 bases left between them. Germline assignment: CDR1 LGHDT and CDR2 YNNKEL (reference sequence). In DNA, the CDR3 is TGTGCCAGCAGCCAAGCCCCGCTCCCTCCAGGTTACTACGAGCAGTACTTC. Translating it yields CASSQAPLPPGYYEQYF.

The rearrangement links TRBV19 to TRBJ1-1; TRBD1 matches at 7 bases. Looked up from germline, CDR1 is LNHDA and CDR2 is SQIVND (reference sequence). This CDR3 contains 14 residues. V gave up 6 bases and J gave up 0 bases; unmatched junction bases: 4. The CDR3 bases are TGTGCCAGTAGAGGGACAGTCTTGAACACTGAAGCTTTCTTT. As protein: CASRGTVLNTEAFF.

Ten or more counts support this clonotype. The chain combines TRBV4-1 with TRBJ2-5, with 9 positions matching TRBD1. The CDR3 runs to 15 residues. From germline, CDR1 is MGHRA and CDR2 YSYEKL. Trimming cost V 3 bases and J 1 base; bases outside gene matches: 3. The DNA for the CDR3 is TGCGCCAGCAGCCACGGGACAGGGACCCAAGAGACCCAGTACTTC. Its translation: CASSHGTGTQETQYF.

This clonotype has more than one count but fewer than ten. The chain carries TRBV5-6 and TRBJ2-3, with 7 bases aligning to TRBD2. The length of the CDR3 is 16 residues. The junction had 7 bases not matched to a gene; V was cut back by 1 base and J by 2 bases. Germline assignment: CDR1 SGHDT and CDR2 YYEEEE. In DNA, the CDR3 is TGTGCCAGCAGCTTGAGGGGAGCGGGACTCACAGATACGCAGTATTTT. It specifies CASSLRGAGLTDTQYF. The full variable domain, with the rest looked up from reference TRBV5-6 and TRBJ2-3, is DAGVTQSPTHLIKTRGQQVTLRCSPKSGHDTVSWYQQALGQGPQFIFQYYEEEERQRGNFPDRFSGHQFPNYSSELNVNALLLGDSALYLCASSLRGAGLTDTQYFGPGTRLTVL.

This clonotype was seen a handful of times. The chain employs TRBV27 and TRBJ2-7, with TRBD1 identical over 7 bases. The V gene end was trimmed by 8 bases and the J gene end by 3 bases; junction bases not matched to a gene: 7. There are 13 residues in the CDR3. The germline gives CDR1 MNHEY, CDR2 SMNVEV (reference sequence). Here the CDR3 DNA reads TGTGCCAGCCGGGACAGCGATCACTACGAGCAGTACTTC. Protein product: CASRDSDHYEQYF.

CDR3 nucleotides: TGCAGTGCTAGAGACCCACTAAAAAATGAGCAGTTCTTC. Encoded protein: CSARDPLKNEQFF. The J gene is TRBJ2-1, the V gene TRBV20-1; no firm D call. The CDR3 contains 13 residues. The V end lost 0 bases, the J end lost 7 bases, and 10 bases lay between the germline ends. Germline V lookup: CDR1 DFQATT, CDR2 SNEGSKA (reference sequence).

As to this clonotype: A much more abundant neighbour one base away suggests this may be a read error. This chain links TRBV4-3 with TRBJ1-2; D is uncertain. The CDR3 contains 17 residues. Germline lookup yields CDR1 LGHNA and CDR2 YSLEER. CDR3 DNA: TGCGCCAGCAGCCAGGGGTTGGTAAGAGGGAGAAACTATGGCCACACCTTC. This encodes CASSQGLVRGRNYGHTF.

V and J are TRBV6-1 and TRBJ2-7, with 14 bases matching TRBD2. This CDR3 is 15 amino acids long. The V segment lost 6 bases and the J segment 6 bases; nucleotides outside the gene matches: 7. Germline V CDR1 and CDR2: MNHNS, SASEGT. The CDR3 sequence: CASSHTGTSGSEQYF. In DNA form, the CDR3 reads TGTGCCAGCAGCCACACAGGGACTAGCGGGAGCGAGCAGTACTTC.

This sequence joins TRBV6-1 and TRBJ2-7; 10 bases map to TRBD2. This CDR3 is built from 16 residues. Germline loops: CDR1 MNHNS, CDR2 SASEGT. The V segment lost 3 bases and the J segment 4 bases; nucleotides outside the gene matches: 9. Here the CDR3 DNA reads TGTGCCAGCAGTGAGGAACTAGCGGGAAGGTTGTACGAGCAGTACTTC. Translated, it gives CASSEELAGRLYEQYF.

V gene TRBV27 combines with J gene TRBJ1-3; perhaps TRBD1 as D (5 bases). This CDR3 has 15 residues. CDR1 is MNHEY, CDR2 SMNVEV, per germline (reference sequence). V was cut by 6 bases and J by 0 bases, with 12 bases left in between. CDR3 loop: CASRPGGNSGNTIYF. For the CDR3, the DNA is TGTGCCAGCAGACCCGGGGGAAACTCTGGAAACACCATATATTTT.

The chain uses TRBV19 and TRBJ1-6; possibly TRBD1 for D (5 bases). Germline V gene data show CDR1 as LNHDA and CDR2 as SQIVND (reference sequence). V lost 3 bases, J lost 11 bases, and 11 bases lay in between. The CDR3 covers 13 residues. Written as DNA, the CDR3 is TGTGCCAGTAGTATCGTCAGGGAGGCACCCCTCCACTTT. This codes for CASSIVREAPLHF. The whole variable domain, filled in from reference TRBV19 and TRBJ1-6, reads DGGITQSPKYLFRKEGQNVTLSCEQNLNHDAMYWYRQDPGQGLRLIYYSQIVNDFQKGDIAEGYSVSREKKESFPLTVTSAQKNPTAFYLCASSIVREAPLHFGNGTRLTVT.

This clonotype occurred many times. The genes are TRBV11-2 and TRBJ2-7; 7 bases line up with TRBD2. This CDR3 has 13 amino acids. Germline CDR1 SGHAT, CDR2 FQNNGV. J lost 5 bases, V lost 5 bases, and 6 bases had no gene match. In DNA form, the CDR3 reads TGTGCCAGCAGCCTACCGGGGGGTCACGAGCAGTACTTC. Translation: CASSLPGGHEQYF.

The V call is TRBV11-1, the J call TRBJ2-4; 13 bases map to TRBD2. After removal of 5 bases from V and 3 bases from J, the junction contained 10 bases not matched to a gene. Germline V lookup: CDR1 SGHAT, CDR2 FQDESV (reference sequence). This CDR3 spans 18 amino acids. The CDR3 reads CASSLPGLAGLGKNIQYF. CDR3 in DNA: TGTGCCAGCAGCCTACCGGGACTAGCGGGATTGGGCAAAAACATTCAGTACTTC.

This clonotype was detected only a few times. The chain links TRBV2 to TRBJ2-1; D remains ambiguous. The germline gives CDR1 SNHLY, CDR2 FYNNEI. The CDR3 runs to 11 residues. Trimming cost V 10 bases and J 8 bases, with 12 bases left between them. This chain's CDR3 is CATTVGDEQFF. As DNA, the CDR3 is TGTGCCACCACCGTTGGGGATGAGCAGTTCTTC. Full variable domain (missing parts from reference TRBV2 and TRBJ2-1): EPEVTQTPSHQVTQMGQEVILRCVPISNHLYFYWYRQILGQKVEFLVSFYNNEISEKSEIFDDQFSVERPDGSNFTLKIRSTKLEDSAMYFCATTVGDEQFFGPGTRLTVL.

The J gene is TRBJ2-3, the V gene TRBV5-1; D might be TRBD2 (6 bases). The CDR3 consists of 15 residues. CDR1 and CDR2 from the germline V gene are SGHRS and YFSETQ. V was cut by 4 bases and J by 2 bases, with 14 bases left in between. The CDR3 DNA reads TGCGCCAGCAGCCTAGCGTCCGCCCTCACAGATACGCAGTATTTT. The encoded protein is CASSLASALTDTQYF.

A note on this clonotype: The CDR3 end shows no conserved phenylalanine or tryptophan, and so a read error is likely. CDR3 coding DNA: TGTGCCAGCAGCTTGGACCAGGCTGTGGGACAGTACATC. Residues: CASSLDQAVGQYI. This sequence joins TRBV5-6 and TRBJ2-7; D is uncertain. Per germline, CDR1 SGHDT and CDR2 YYEEEE. Between the trimmed V and J ends, which lost 0 bases and 10 bases, there was a span of 14 bases. The CDR3 is made up of 13 amino acids.

The rearrangement uses TRBV7-9 and TRBJ1-1, with 8 bases identical to TRBD1. CDR1 and CDR2 from the germline V gene are SEHNR and FQNEAQ (reference sequence). With V trimmed by 3 bases and J by 5 bases, 8 bases remained unmatched. The CDR3 consists of 15 residues. The CDR3 DNA sequence: TGTGCCAGCAGCTTCTACCGGACAGGGAAAACTGAAGCTTTCTTT. The encoded protein is CASSFYRTGKTEAFF.

This clonotype has a count of ten or more. This chain's CDR3 is CSANRDSNSPLHF. Written as DNA, the CDR3 is TGCAGTGCTAACCGGGACAGCAATTCACCCCTCCACTTT. This chain connects TRBV20-1 to TRBJ1-6, with 7 bases fitting TRBD1. CDR3 size: 13 residues. The ends lost 4 bases at V and 7 bases at J; junction bases unmatched: 4. Germline CDR1 and CDR2: DFQATT and SNEGSKA (reference sequence).

The chain uses TRBV27 and TRBJ2-3, with D uncertain. The V gene lost 6 bases and the J gene lost 2 bases, with 15 bases spanning the gap. Germline assignment: CDR1 MNHEY and CDR2 SMNVEV (reference sequence). The CDR3 covers 15 residues. CDR3 sequence reads: CASRKNLVTTDTQYF. The CDR3 DNA is TGTGCCAGCAGGAAAAACTTAGTAACCACAGATACGCAGTATTTT.

The chain carries TRBV12-5 and TRBJ1-1; no definite D call. The CDR3 totals 13 residues. The V and J ends lost 5 bases and 1 base respectively, with 8 bases between them. Germline CDR1 reads LGHNT; CDR2 reads FRNRAP. Here the CDR3 DNA reads TGTGCTAGTGGTGAGTCAGCGAACACTGAAGCTTTCTTT. Protein sequence: CASGESANTEAFF.

This clonotype was observed a handful of times. This rearrangement joins TRBV12-3 or TRBV12-4 to TRBJ2-7, with 15 nucleotides matching TRBD2. The CDR3 loop spans 17 amino acids. J was trimmed by 0 bases and V by 5 bases; bases with no gene match: 5. The CDR3 here is CASSPGLAGGPSYEQYF. Written as DNA, the CDR3 is TGTGCCAGCAGTCCGGGACTAGCGGGGGGACCCTCCTACGAGCAGTACTTC.